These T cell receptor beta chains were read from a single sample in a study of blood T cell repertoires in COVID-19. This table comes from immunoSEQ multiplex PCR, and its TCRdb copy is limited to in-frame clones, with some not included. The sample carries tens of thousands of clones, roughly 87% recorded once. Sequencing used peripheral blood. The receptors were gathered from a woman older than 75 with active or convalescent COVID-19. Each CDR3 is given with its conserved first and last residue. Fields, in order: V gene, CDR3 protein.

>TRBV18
CASSPVEAGETQYF
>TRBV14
CASSPPGLSGYTF
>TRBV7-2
CASSLGGSGQTPNEQFF
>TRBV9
CASSVARTATGELFF
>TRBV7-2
CASSLAGWGLGTSGNEQFF
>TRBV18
CASSLGQGQLNQPQHF
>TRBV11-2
CASSLGRAGSNEQFF
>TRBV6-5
CASSPGPYEQYF
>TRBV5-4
CASSAGQPSSYEQYF
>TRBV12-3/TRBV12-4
CASSLGGLAQYF
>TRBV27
CASRSRQGTGETQYF
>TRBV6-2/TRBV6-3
CASSFGQGVSYEQYF
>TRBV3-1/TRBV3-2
CANPKGLLKATQYF
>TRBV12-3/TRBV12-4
CASSPWTGSELFF
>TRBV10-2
CASSEQAQETQYF
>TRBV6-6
CASRRTGNTDTQYF
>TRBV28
CASSILARSYEQYF
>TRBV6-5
CASSASWGGRVPLHF
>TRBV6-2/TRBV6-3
CASSYEFARNTEAFF
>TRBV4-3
CASSQSVSGANTIYF
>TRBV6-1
CASKGADTQYF
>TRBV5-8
CASSYEWTGWNTEAFF
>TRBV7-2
CASSASDRGSEKLFF
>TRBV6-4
CASSEQGGEGSPLHF
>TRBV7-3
CASSRGMNTEAFF
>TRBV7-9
CASSSPRQGNYGYTF
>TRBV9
CASSLSGGNTGELFF
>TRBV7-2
CASSLGVGGHTEAFF
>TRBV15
CATSLQQTSGNTIYF
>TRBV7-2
CASSLVGSPLHF
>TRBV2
CASGELAGALNEQFF
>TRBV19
CASSLHPQAETQYF
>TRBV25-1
CASSEYGAGGNTGELFF
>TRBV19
CASSQVGQADQPQHF
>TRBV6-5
CASMNFQGAVGEQYF
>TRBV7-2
CASSLDSIETQYF
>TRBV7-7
CASSSTDNLSCYNQPQHF
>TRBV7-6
CASSLGLGLLTDTQYF
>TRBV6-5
CASTPGRDQPQHF
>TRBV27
CASSLVLSPLHF
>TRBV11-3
CASSLGGRASLGNTIYF
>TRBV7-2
CASSPYRGGRLSGELFF
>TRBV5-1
CASSLESTSGGTDTQYF
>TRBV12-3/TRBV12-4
CASTTQGAGYTF
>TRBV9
CASSGVQGFDRNYGYTF
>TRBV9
CASSAEAVPYEQYF